This T cell receptor (beta chain) originates from a study of T-cell reconstitution after alpha-beta-depleted transplantation in children. Findings and caveats of the study: For some patients, TCRbeta diversity was high at day 60 because of recipient T cells and thymic progenitors that survived. Several hundred graft clones that had expanded were reportedly the source of alpha-beta T cells about two months after transplant. At the one-year point after transplant, T-cell counts and TCRbeta diversity were found to come mostly from T cells that had been newly produced.

The library targeted TCRbeta and was prepared with unique molecular identifiers. TCRdb reanalysed the PCR reads using MiXCR and keeps one entry per CDR3 protein. The data contain around 100,000 distinct CDR3 sequences, approximately 6% of them singletons. This clonotype was detected ten times or more. As yet, its antigen is unknown. V dropped 5 bases and J dropped 2; count of bases not matched to a gene: 2. This CDR3 has 13 residues. Germline values: CDR1 MNHEY, CDR2 SMNVEV (reference sequence). The sequencing here drew on PBMCs, mostly from graft donor cells, taken 60 days after TCRalphabeta/CD19-depleted stem cell transplant. The receptor comes from a female patient aged 2-10 years who had a stem cell transplant for Fanconi anemia, so the T cells may come from the graft donor. This chain links TRBV27 with TRBJ2-7; 8 nucleotides align to TRBD2. CDR3 in amino acids: CASSTSGPYEQYF. For the CDR3, the DNA is TGTGCCAGCAGTACTAGCGGCCCCTACGAGCAGTACTTC.